A single sample is the source of the 32 T cell receptor beta chains below, sequenced in a study of CXCR3-negative and CXCR3-positive naive CD8 T cells. General observations from the study: Naive cells positive for CXCR3 carried more hydrophobic TRB CDR3s than CXCR3-negative ones.

It was by 5' RACE with UMI labels that the TRB cDNA libraries were prepared. With the 5' RACE reads reprocessed, TCRdb shows one record per CDR3 protein and no DNA. The record lists 140,000 to 150,000 distinct CDR3 sequences, of which the ten most abundant hold about 0.28%. No antigen is known for these receptors. Sequenced sample: naive CXCR3+ CD8+ T cells from blood. Stated subset: CD45RO-CCR7+CD27+CD95- naive CD8+ T cells expressing CXCR3 (TNR3+). Receptors originate from a human donor in good health. Some clones in this sample may be carry-over from other donors' samples.

The CDR3 is CASSQDRTGRNYGYTF. This chain joins TRBV14 and TRBJ1-2; TCRdb picks TRBD1, but there is no DNA to check that call. Germline CDR1 is SGHDN and CDR2 is FVKESK. This CDR3 region has 16 residues.

The V and J genes are TRBV10-3 and TRBJ2-1. The CDR3 is 12 residues long. The germline V gene encodes CDR1 ENHRY and CDR2 SYGVKD. The chain's CDR3 is CAISELAEEQFF.

This sequence joins TRBV7-3 and TRBJ2-5; TCRdb's D gene call, TRBD1, goes unchecked for lack of DNA. The CDR3 contains 15 residues. CDR1 SGHTA and CDR2 FQGTGA come from the germline V gene. CDR3 region: CASSPGPSGLETQYF.

This chain uses TRBV28 with TRBJ2-5; TCRdb's D call of TRBD2 is untestable without DNA. In germline, CDR1 is MDHEN, CDR2 SYDVKM. The CDR3 runs 18 residues. The CDR3 spells CASSLMGLAGGPGETQYF.

The rearrangement links TRBV9 to TRBJ2-5. The CDR3 is 12 amino acids. Per the germline V gene, CDR1 is SGDLS and CDR2 is YYNGEE. The CDR3 sequence: CASSVGAETQYF.

The V gene is TRBV27, the J gene TRBJ1-1; TCRdb calls TRBD1, which cannot be checked without DNA. CDR3 size: 15 residues. The germline V gene has CDR1 MNHEY and CDR2 SMNVEV (reference sequence). The CDR3 here is CASSSLQGANTEAFF.

This sequence joins TRBV28 and TRBJ2-5; the TRBD1 assignment by TCRdb is unverifiable without DNA. CDR3 length: 16 residues. The germline gives CDR1 MDHEN, CDR2 SYDVKM. The CDR3 region is CASRAARGQGAETQYF.

This sequence joins TRBV9 and TRBJ2-7; the D gene TCRdb calls, TRBD2, cannot be checked with no DNA. Per the germline V gene, CDR1 is SGDLS and CDR2 is YYNGEE. CDR3 length: 14 residues. This CDR3 reads CASSVAWASYEQYF.

This chain links TRBV7-6 with TRBJ2-6; there is no DNA to check the TCRdb D call of TRBD1. Germline V gene sequence: CDR1 SGHVS, CDR2 FNYEAQ. CDR3 size: 19 residues. CDR3 in amino acids: CASSLVPTGYLSGANVLTF.

The chain links TRBV7-3 to TRBJ1-1; the D call of TRBD1 rests on TCRdb alone, since no DNA is present to check it. The germline CDR1 and CDR2 sequences are SGHTA and FQGTGA. The CDR3 contains 14 residues. CDR3: CASSDRGFDTEAFF.

The V call is TRBV29-1, the J call TRBJ1-4. The length of the CDR3 is 13 residues. Germline CDR1 and CDR2: SQVTM and ANQGSEA. The CDR3 is CSALGATNEKLFF. Drawing the rest from reference TRBV29-1 and TRBJ1-4, the complete variable domain is SAVISQKPSRDICQRGTSLTIQCQVDSQVTMMFWYRQQPGQSLTLIATANQGSEATYESGFVIDKFPISRPNLTFSTLTVSNMSPEDSSIYLCSALGATNEKLFFGSGTQLSVL.

V usage is TRBV27 and J usage is TRBJ1-2. Looked up from germline, CDR1 is MNHEY and CDR2 is SMNVEV (reference sequence). This CDR3 is built from 14 residues. The chain's CDR3 is CASSLSGGDYGYTF.

The gene calls are TRBV7-9 and TRBJ2-1; the TCRdb D gene call, TRBD1, has no DNA to confirm it. CDR3 length: 13 residues. From germline, CDR1 is SEHNR and CDR2 FQNEAQ (reference sequence). CDR3 sequence reads: CASSSGPDNEQFF.

The chain carries TRBV5-6 and TRBJ1-6. The CDR3 spans 14 residues. Germline loops: CDR1 SGHDT, CDR2 YYEEEE. The CDR3 reads CASSLAAGNSPLHF.

The chain combines TRBV7-2 with TRBJ1-2; TCRdb selects TRBD1, and the lack of DNA leaves this call unchecked. The CDR3 is made up of 14 amino acids. Germline lookup yields CDR1 SGHTA and CDR2 FQGNSA. The CDR3 loop reads CASSLEGYSYGYTF. Full variable domain (remainder filled in from reference TRBV7-2 and TRBJ1-2): GAGVSQSPSNKVTEKGKDVELRCDPISGHTALYWYRQSLGQGLEFLIYFQGNSAPDKSGLPSDRFSAERTGGSVSTLTIQRTQQEDSAVYLCASSLEGYSYGYTFGSGTRLTVV.

The chain has TRBV29-1 and TRBJ2-3. The CDR3 has 12 amino acids. The germline V gene encodes CDR1 SQVTM and CDR2 ANQGSEA. The CDR3 sequence is CSVEGQPDTQYF.

The chain couples TRBV3-1 to TRBJ2-1; the D call of TRBD2 rests on TCRdb alone, since no DNA is present to check it. Germline-derived CDR1 and CDR2 are LGHDT and YNNKEL (reference sequence). The CDR3 length is 13 residues. CDR3 loop: CATTTSVDNEQFF.

This chain uses TRBV12-3 or TRBV12-4 with TRBJ2-3. This CDR3 is built from 16 residues. CDR3 protein: CASSLGAVGSGDTQYF.

This rearrangement joins TRBV7-3 to TRBJ2-1; TCRdb calls TRBD2, which cannot be checked without DNA. From germline, CDR1 is SGHTA and CDR2 FQGTGA. The CDR3 runs 15 residues. CDR3 loop: CASSPAGGGINEQFF.

The chain employs TRBV7-2 and TRBJ2-7; TCRdb calls TRBD1, which cannot be checked without DNA. The CDR3 runs 16 residues. Germline CDR1 and CDR2: SGHTA and FQGNSA. CDR3 sequence: CASSLDGRGPSYEQYF.

This sequence joins TRBV7-3 and TRBJ1-1; the TCRdb call, TRBD1, lacks DNA for checking. Looked up from germline, CDR1 is SGHTA and CDR2 is FQGTGA. The CDR3 length is 16 residues. The CDR3 reads CASSAQPGTGNAEAFF.

J is TRBJ2-3 and V is TRBV7-9. Germline V gene data show CDR1 as SEHNR and CDR2 as FQNEAQ (reference sequence). This CDR3 has 13 amino acids. The CDR3 loop reads CASSSELPDTQYF.

V and J are TRBV27 and TRBJ1-5. Germline V gene sequence: CDR1 MNHEY, CDR2 SMNVEV (reference sequence). This CDR3 is built from 15 residues. The CDR3 loop reads CASSFVGDSNQPQHF.

V gene TRBV25-1 combines with J gene TRBJ2-3; TCRdb selects TRBD1, and the lack of DNA leaves this call unchecked. The CDR3 spans 15 residues. CDR1 is MGHDK, CDR2 SYGVNS, per germline. CDR3 loop: CASSRGREGTDTQYF. Complete variable domain (other parts from reference TRBV25-1 and TRBJ2-3): EADIYQTPRYLVIGTGKKITLECSQTMGHDKMYWYQQDPGMELHLIHYSYGVNSTEKGDLSSESTVSRIRTEHFPLTLESARPSHTSQYLCASSRGREGTDTQYFGPGTRLTVL.

Here the CDR3 reads CASSPGTGTNSPLHF. The chain joins TRBV2 to TRBJ1-6; TCRdb's D gene call, TRBD1, goes unchecked for lack of DNA. The CDR3 contains 15 residues. The germline CDR1 and CDR2 sequences are SNHLY and FYNNEI.

This sequence joins TRBV29-1 and TRBJ2-7; with no DNA, the TCRdb D assignment of TRBD1 cannot be verified. CDR1 SQVTM and CDR2 ANQGSEA come from the germline V gene. The CDR3 is 15 amino acids. CDR3 in amino acids: CSVTYDSTTRYEQYF.

This chain joins TRBV29-1 and TRBJ1-1. Looked up from germline, CDR1 is SQVTM and CDR2 is ANQGSEA. The CDR3 runs to 13 residues. CDR3 loop: CSVEVEINTEAFF. Full variable domain (remainder filled in from reference TRBV29-1 and TRBJ1-1): SAVISQKPSRDICQRGTSLTIQCQVDSQVTMMFWYRQQPGQSLTLIATANQGSEATYESGFVIDKFPISRPNLTFSTLTVSNMSPEDSSIYLCSVEVEINTEAFFGQGTRLTVV.

The V and J genes are TRBV12-3 or TRBV12-4 and TRBJ2-1; the D call from TCRdb, TRBD1, cannot be confirmed without DNA. This CDR3 spans 15 amino acids. The CDR3 protein is CASGTLLGSYNEQFF.

V gene TRBV3-1 combines with J gene TRBJ2-1; TCRdb's D call, TRBD2, is unchecked because there is no DNA. Germline V lookup: CDR1 LGHDT, CDR2 YNNKEL (reference sequence). The CDR3 runs to 16 residues. CDR3: CASSPGYRGGNNEQFF.

CDR3 sequence reads: CSARDSLGGGEQYF. The chain employs TRBV20-1 and TRBJ2-7; TCRdb reports TRBD1, a call that lacks DNA to check it against. This CDR3 contains 14 residues. Germline V gene data show CDR1 as DFQATT and CDR2 as SNEGSKA (reference sequence).

The J gene is TRBJ2-5, the V gene TRBV29-1; TCRdb reports TRBD1, a call that lacks DNA to check it against. CDR1 is SQVTM, CDR2 ANQGSEA, per germline. The CDR3 length is 14 residues. CDR3 in amino acids: CSATRTVLQETQYF.

This chain joins TRBV27 and TRBJ2-3; TCRdb returns TRBD1, unconfirmable since there is no DNA. Germline V CDR1 and CDR2: MNHEY, SMNVEV (reference sequence). The CDR3 is 14 residues long. CDR3 protein: CASSEGEYTDTRYF.